One T cell receptor (beta chain) is described in this entry. V lost 3 bases to trimming and J lost 3 bases; unmatched junction nucleotides: 3. The CDR3 contains 15 residues. The germline V gene has CDR1 SGHTA and CDR2 FQGNSA. Clones were read by immunoSEQ multiplex PCR, and TCRdb kept only the in-frame ones, dropping some. The table shows approximately 68,000 clones, with 80% to 95% occurring only once. This specimen belongs to a study of T cell changes during pregnancy in multiple sclerosis. The clonotype comes from a female donor with multiple sclerosis, enrolled in a pregnancy study. The material was peripheral blood, obtained in the second trimester of pregnancy. The genes are TRBV7-2 and TRBJ2-7, with TRBD2 identical over 12 bases. The CDR3 nucleotides read TGTGCCAGCAGCTTTCTAGCGGGAGGGAGCTACGAGCAGTACTTC. It is translated as CASSFLAGGSYEQYF.